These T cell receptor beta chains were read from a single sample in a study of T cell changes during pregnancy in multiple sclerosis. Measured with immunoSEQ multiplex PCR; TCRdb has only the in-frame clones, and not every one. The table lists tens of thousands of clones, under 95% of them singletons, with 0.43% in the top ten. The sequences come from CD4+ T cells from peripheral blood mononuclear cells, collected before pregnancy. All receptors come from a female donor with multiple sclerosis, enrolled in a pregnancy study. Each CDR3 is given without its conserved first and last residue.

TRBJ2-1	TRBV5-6	ASSLYRSGTQDEQF
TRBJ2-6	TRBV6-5	ASSYYGGQPNVLT
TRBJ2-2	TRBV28	ASRTGNTGELF
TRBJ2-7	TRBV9	ASSVDDGPSYEQY
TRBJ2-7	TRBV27	ASSQSSGRQFYEQY
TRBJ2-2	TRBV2	ASRQTSGGTGELF
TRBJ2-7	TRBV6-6	ASSYPGTGATYEQY
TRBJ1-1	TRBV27	ASTALSPGAAF
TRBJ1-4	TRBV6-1	ASSEALMGFNEKLF
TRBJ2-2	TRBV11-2	ASSLQGNTGELF
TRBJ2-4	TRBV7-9	ASSFGTRQDIQY
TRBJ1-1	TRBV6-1	ASSERGTG
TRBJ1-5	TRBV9	ASSVGVNQPQH
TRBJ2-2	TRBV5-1	ASSPRTGPTGELF
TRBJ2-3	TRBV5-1	ASSPDRASVGGY
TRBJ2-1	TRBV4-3	ASSQETGRTYNEQF
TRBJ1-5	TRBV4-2	ASSQGPRGGVNQPQH
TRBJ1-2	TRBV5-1	ASSWTTGTGALLGYT
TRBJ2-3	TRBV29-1	SVEGAGGPSDTQY
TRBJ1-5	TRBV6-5	ASSGTGTGDQPQH
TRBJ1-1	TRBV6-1	ASFRGAEAF
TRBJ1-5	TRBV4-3	ASSQDQAGDRPQH
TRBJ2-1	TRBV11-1	ASSLAEGSGRKQF
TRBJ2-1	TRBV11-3	ASSPLLGGGAYNEQF
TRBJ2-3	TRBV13	AIRKSGGPITNRRDTQY
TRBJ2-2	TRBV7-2	ASSLALAANTGELF
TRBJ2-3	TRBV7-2	ASSLESRDTQY
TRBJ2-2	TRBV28	ASSLAGVPTGELF
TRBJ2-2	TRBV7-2	ASSFLAEKTGELF
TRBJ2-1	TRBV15	ATSRHALAGGGYEQF
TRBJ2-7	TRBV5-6	ASSGQGRHEQY
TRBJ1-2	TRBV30	AWSHDVESFGYT